This TCR beta chain derives from a study of T cell repertoires in cytomegalovirus infection. Study-wide results and limits: In two of eight donors, the top clonotype was HLA-C-restricted CMV-specific.

TCRdb fed the reads into MiXCR, producing one record per CDR3 protein. Among roughly 340,000 distinct CDR3 sequences listed, under 35% were seen once. As to this clonotype: Its specificity is unknown.

Sequencing was performed on cultured PBMCs, taken from culture after CMV antigen stimulation. This TCR came from a human donor in good health (CMV status not recorded). Some clones in this sample may be carry-over from other donors' samples.

The CDR3 reads CASSPVEGGIYEQYF. CDR3 nucleotide sequence: TGTGCCAGCAGCCCCGTTGAGGGAGGGATCTACGAGCAGTACTTC. The chain recombines TRBV7-2 with TRBJ2-7; 7 nucleotides match TRBD2. V lost 5 bases, J lost 3 bases, and 10 bases stayed unmatched. There are 15 residues in the CDR3. CDR1 is SGHTA, CDR2 FQGNSA, per germline.